These 29 T cell receptor beta chains share one sample of origin, sequenced in a study of T-cell reconstitution after alpha-beta-depleted transplantation in children. As it was prepared, the TCRbeta library received unique molecular identifiers. TCRdb fed the PCR reads into MiXCR, producing one record per CDR3 protein. The sample lists hundreds of thousands of distinct CDR3 sequences, roughly 14% seen once, with 0.79% in the top ten. This specimen consisted of PBMCs, obtained before TCRalphabeta/CD19-depleted stem cell transplant. These receptors were obtained from a girl aged 2 to 9 with congenital amegakaryocytic thrombocytopenia, due to receive a stem cell transplant.

This clonotype was detected a few times. V gene TRBV5-5 combines with J gene TRBJ2-2; D is perhaps TRBD2 (5 bases). V lost 2 bases and J 4 bases, leaving 12 bases between the germline ends. Germline V gene data show CDR1 as SGHKS and CDR2 as YYEKEE (reference sequence). This CDR3 is built from 15 residues. The CDR3 loop reads CASSFGVIGTGELFF. DNA for the CDR3: TGTGCCAGCAGCTTCGGGGTCATTGGCACCGGGGAGCTGTTTTTT.

With respect to this clonotype: A clone one base away is much larger, so this may be a read error. This sequence joins TRBV5-1 and TRBJ1-1, with 12 bases lining up with TRBD1. Germline loops: CDR1 SGHRS, CDR2 YFSETQ. The CDR3 length is 18 residues. The CDR3 loop is CASSVDGTGGTENTEALF. As DNA, the CDR3 is TGCGCCAGCAGCGTAGACGGGACAGGGGGCACAGAGAACACTGAAGCTCTCTTT. Using reference TRBV5-1 and TRBJ1-1 for the parts outside the CDR3, the full variable domain is KAGVTQTPRYLIKTRGQQVTLSCSPISGHRSVSWYQQTPGQGLQFLFEYFSETQRNKGNFPGRFSGRQFSNSRSEMNVSTLELGDSALYLCASSVDGTGGTENTEALFGQGTRLTVV.

This clonotype was recorded many times. V usage is TRBV15 and J usage is TRBJ2-4; D not resolved. Trimming pared 0 bases from V and 0 bases from J, leaving 9 bases between. CDR3 length: 16 residues. CDR1 and CDR2 (germline): LNHNV, YYDKDF (reference sequence). Here the CDR3 DNA reads TGTGCCACCAGCAGAGATCCGCCGGGAGCCAAAAACATTCAGTACTTC. It yields the protein CATSRDPPGAKNIQYF.

This clonotype was counted ten times or more. The V call is TRBV10-2, the J call TRBJ2-5, with 11 bases matching TRBD2. V gave up 6 bases and J gave up 2 bases; unmatched junction bases: 5. This CDR3 has 15 amino acids. Per the germline V gene, CDR1 is WSHSY and CDR2 is SAAADI. The CDR3 DNA follows: TGCGCCAGCAGCACCTTAGCGGGAGGGCAAGAGACCCAGTACTTC. Translated: CASSTLAGGQETQYF.

This clonotype was picked up many times. The V call is TRBV7-9, the J call TRBJ1-2; D uncertain. This CDR3 contains 17 residues. The V gene's germline CDR1 is SEHNR and CDR2 FQNEAQ (reference sequence). Trimming took 0 bases from V and 2 from J, leaving 16 bases between them. The CDR3 coding sequence is TGTGCCAGCAGCTTAGCGGGGAGCCTGAAGGGAAACTATGGCTACACCTTC. Translation gives CASSLAGSLKGNYGYTF. Together with reference TRBV7-9 and TRBJ1-2, the CDR3 gives the full variable domain: DTGVSQNPRHKITKRGQNVTFRCDPISEHNRLYWYRQTLGQGPEFLTYFQNEAQLEKSRLLSDRFSAERPKGSFSTLEIQRTEQGDSAMYLCASSLAGSLKGNYGYTFGSGTRLTVV.

In this sample, this clonotype turned up many times. The chain uses TRBV5-1 and TRBJ2-5; 7 bases match TRBD1. The germline CDR1 and CDR2 sequences are SGHRS and YFSETQ. This CDR3 is built from 16 residues. V lost 4 bases to trimming and J lost 0 bases; unmatched junction nucleotides: 9. CDR3 in amino acids: CASSPQDRMYQETQYF. CDR3 nucleotide sequence: TGCGCCAGCAGCCCCCAGGACAGGATGTACCAAGAGACCCAGTACTTC.

The V call is TRBV7-2, the J call TRBJ1-2, with D perhaps TRBD1 (5 bases). This CDR3 spans 14 amino acids. Germline V gives CDR1 SGHTA, CDR2 FQGNSA. V dropped 3 bases and J dropped 3 bases, with 11 bases sitting between them. CDR3 loop: CASSFPGEDYGYTF. The CDR3 DNA follows: TGTGCCAGCAGCTTCCCGGGGGAGGACTATGGCTACACCTTC.

This clonotype was recorded at least ten times. The V call is TRBV10-3, the J call TRBJ2-1; tentatively, D is TRBD2 (6 bases). This CDR3 spans 12 amino acids. CDR1 and CDR2 from the germline V gene are ENHRY and SYGVKD. The ends were cut back, 0 bases at V and 15 bases at J, with 12 bases in the middle. CDR3 DNA: TGTGCCATCAGTGAGTCGCCGGGAGTCCCGTTCTTC. Protein product: CAISESPGVPFF.

This clonotype came up a few times. V gene TRBV7-6 combines with J gene TRBJ1-2; D remains unclear. The V gene lost 5 bases and the J gene lost 5 bases, with 21 bases spanning the gap. The germline V gene has CDR1 SGHVS and CDR2 FNYEAQ. This CDR3 is built from 16 residues. The CDR3 reads CASSPLTNEIAYGYTF. Here the CDR3 DNA reads TGTGCCAGCAGCCCCTTGACAAACGAGATCGCGTATGGCTACACCTTC.

Turning to this clonotype: A read error is possible here, since a much larger clone lies one base away. The chain uses TRBV29-1 and TRBJ1-1, with no clear D. Per germline, CDR1 SQVTM and CDR2 ANQGSEA. The length of the CDR3 is 11 residues. Trimming took off 6 bases at V and 12 bases at J, with 17 bases between the two ends. The CDR3 loop reads CSVGFGEWSFF. DNA of the CDR3: TGCAGCGTAGGATTCGGAGAGTGGTCTTTCTTT. Combining the CDR3 with reference TRBV29-1 and TRBJ1-1 gives the whole variable domain SAVISQKPSRDICQRGTSLTIQCQVDSQVTMMFWYRQQPGQSLTLIATANQGSEATYESGFVIDKFPISRPNLTFSTLTVSNMSPEDSSIYLCSVGFGEWSFFGQGTRLTVV.

There are a few counts of this clonotype. This chain links TRBV28 with TRBJ2-7; TRBD1 is a possible D gene (5 bases). V was cut by 3 bases and J by 3 bases, with 6 bases left in between. Germline V gene lookup returns CDR1 MDHEN and CDR2 SYDVKM. This CDR3 is 12 amino acids long. CDR3 in amino acids: CASSFGHYEQYF. In DNA, the CDR3 is TGTGCCAGCAGTTTTGGACACTACGAGCAGTACTTC.

Many counts were recorded for this clonotype. The V call is TRBV5-1, the J call TRBJ2-3; D is unresolved. Germline V gene data show CDR1 as SGHRS and CDR2 as YFSETQ. Trimming shortened V by 2 bases and J by 4 bases, and 8 bases separated the two germline ends. CDR3 size: 13 residues. The CDR3 reads CASSFRLADTQYF. CDR3 DNA: TGCGCCAGCAGCTTTAGATTAGCAGATACGCAGTATTTT.

This clonotype was observed a few times. The chain links TRBV28 to TRBJ2-1; perhaps TRBD2 as D (7 bases). Germline CDR1 reads MDHEN; CDR2 reads SYDVKM. Trimming left V 10 bases short and J 5 bases short, with 15 bases between. CDR3 length: 13 residues. The CDR3 reads CATIRGADNEQFF. In nucleotides, the CDR3 is TGTGCCACAATACGGGGGGCGGACAATGAGCAGTTCTTC.

The sample holds a few counts of this clonotype. The V gene is TRBV11-2, the J gene TRBJ2-1; D not resolved. This CDR3 spans 13 amino acids. Per germline, CDR1 SGHAT and CDR2 FQNNGV. Trimming pared 2 bases from V and 5 bases from J, leaving 7 bases between. The CDR3 coding sequence is TGTGCCAGCAGCTTAAATAGGGACAATGAGCAGTTCTTC. This encodes CASSLNRDNEQFF.

This clonotype was seen only a few times. This rearrangement joins TRBV7-8 to TRBJ2-3; D might be TRBD1 or TRBD2, each matching 6 bases. Deletions cut 2 bases from V and 3 bases from J, with 21 bases between. The CDR3 runs 18 residues. Germline lookup yields CDR1 SGHVS and CDR2 FQNEAQ. The DNA for the CDR3 is TGTGCCAGCAGCTTAAGGGGGGTCACGGTGTCGACAACAGATACGCAGTATTTT. Protein product: CASSLRGVTVSTTDTQYF.

As to this clonotype: This may be a read error, as it is one base from a much larger clone. V usage is TRBV24-1 and J usage is TRBJ2-2; TRBD2 is a possible D gene (5 bases). The germline CDR1 and CDR2 sequences are KGHDR and SFDVKD. This CDR3 spans 14 amino acids. CDR3 region: CATSDLVPTGELSF. Written as DNA, the CDR3 is TGTGCCACCAGTGATTTGGTCCCCACCGGGGAGCTGTCTTTT.

This chain uses TRBV5-1 with TRBJ1-1; the match to TRBD1 covers 9 bases. The CDR3 is 14 amino acids. The J segment lost 4 bases and the V segment lost 4 bases, leaving 5 bases of the junction unmatched. CDR1 and CDR2 from the germline V gene are SGHRS and YFSETQ. CDR3 sequence: CASSRDRVATEAFF. The CDR3 region has the DNA TGCGCCAGCAGCCGGGACAGGGTTGCCACTGAAGCTTTCTTT. The variable domain in full, completed from reference TRBV5-1 and TRBJ1-1, reads KAGVTQTPRYLIKTRGQQVTLSCSPISGHRSVSWYQQTPGQGLQFLFEYFSETQRNKGNFPGRFSGRQFSNSRSEMNVSTLELGDSALYLCASSRDRVATEAFFGQGTRLTVV.

This clonotype was detected a few times. This chain links TRBV11-1 with TRBJ2-7; D is unresolved. The CDR3 sequence is 18 residues long. With 4 bases removed from V and 2 bases from J, the gap between germline ends came to 24 bases. The germline gives CDR1 SGHAT, CDR2 FQDESV (reference sequence). DNA of the CDR3: TGTGCCAGCAGCTCGTCTGAACTCACAGACCACCTTACCTACGAGCAGTACTTC. It specifies CASSSSELTDHLTYEQYF.

The V gene is TRBV7-9, the J gene TRBJ2-2, with D unclear. V lost 6 bases and J lost 3, with 14 bases in between. CDR1 and CDR2 (germline): SEHNR, FQNEAQ (reference sequence). This CDR3 region has 15 residues. As DNA, the CDR3 is TGTGCCAGCAGAGGTACATCGATGTACACCGGGGAGCTGTTTTTT. Its protein product is CASRGTSMYTGELFF.

This clonotype was seen repeatedly, ten times or more. The chain links TRBV7-2 to TRBJ1-2, with D possibly matching TRBD1 (5 bases). From germline, CDR1 is SGHTA and CDR2 FQGNSA. Trimming took off 1 base at V and 9 bases at J, with 15 bases between the two ends. The CDR3 has 14 amino acids. Here the CDR3 DNA reads TGTGCCAGCAGCTTAGAGCGTCAGGGTTTTAGCTACACCTTC. This encodes CASSLERQGFSYTF. Full variable domain (missing parts from reference TRBV7-2 and TRBJ1-2): GAGVSQSPSNKVTEKGKDVELRCDPISGHTALYWYRQSLGQGLEFLIYFQGNSAPDKSGLPSDRFSAERTGGSVSTLTIQRTQQEDSAVYLCASSLERQGFSYTFGSGTRLTVV.

This clonotype has only a few counts. The genes are TRBV29-1 and TRBJ2-1, with 10 bases that match TRBD2. With 2 bases clipped from V and 8 bases from J, the junction kept 9 bases outside the gene matches. Germline CDR1 reads SQVTM; CDR2 reads ANQGSEA. This CDR3 spans 15 amino acids. The DNA for the CDR3 is TGCAGCGTTGAACAGCGGGAGGGAGGGTACGATGAGCAGTTCTTC. This translates into CSVEQREGGYDEQFF.

In its sample, this clonotype was seen a few times. The chain has TRBV5-1 and TRBJ2-1; D remains unclear. V was cut by 2 bases and J by 0 bases, with 21 bases left in between. This CDR3 comprises 19 residues. The germline CDR1 and CDR2 sequences are SGHRS and YFSETQ. CDR3 residues: CASSLPDSPSNPSYNEQFF. DNA for the CDR3: TGCGCCAGCAGCTTACCAGACTCCCCGTCAAATCCCTCCTACAATGAGCAGTTCTTC.

This clonotype was counted ten times or more. V usage is TRBV12-3 or TRBV12-4 and J usage is TRBJ2-2; 7 bases match TRBD1. Trimming removed 8 bases from V and 5 bases from J; junction bases left unmatched: 20. CDR3 size: 18 residues. CDR3 residues: CASLGRPVSGGRTGELFF. The CDR3 DNA reads TGTGCCAGCCTTGGACGGCCAGTTTCAGGGGGTCGAACCGGGGAGCTGTTTTTT.

V and J are TRBV15 and TRBJ2-1; D not certain. V dropped 3 bases and J dropped 9 bases, with 18 bases sitting between them. The germline V gene has CDR1 LNHNV and CDR2 YYDKDF (reference sequence). The CDR3 runs to 15 residues. DNA of the CDR3: TGTGCCACCAGCAGTGGATTGGAAGGGCCCCGTGAGCAGTTCTTC. This encodes CATSSGLEGPREQFF.

The rearrangement links TRBV12-3 or TRBV12-4 to TRBJ2-3; TRBD2 agrees at 12 bases. V lost 6 bases, J lost 1 base, and 5 bases stayed unmatched. The CDR3 contains 16 residues. CDR3 bases: TGTGCCAGCAGGCCCCGACTAGCGGGGGGCACAGATACGCAGTATTTT. The encoded protein is CASRPRLAGGTDTQYF.

Only a few counts were recorded for this clonotype. V and J are TRBV5-1 and TRBJ2-1; the match to TRBD2 covers 10 bases. Germline V gene sequence: CDR1 SGHRS, CDR2 YFSETQ. The CDR3 extends over 16 amino acids. The J segment lost 7 bases and the V segment lost 4 bases, leaving 11 bases of the junction unmatched. The CDR3 nucleotides read TGCGCCAGCAGCGCCAGCGGGAGGGCCGGTTCAAATGAGCAGTTCTTC. This sequence encodes CASSASGRAGSNEQFF. Full variable domain (rest looked up from reference TRBV5-1 and TRBJ2-1): KAGVTQTPRYLIKTRGQQVTLSCSPISGHRSVSWYQQTPGQGLQFLFEYFSETQRNKGNFPGRFSGRQFSNSRSEMNVSTLELGDSALYLCASSASGRAGSNEQFFGPGTRLTVL.

This clonotype has at least ten counts. V usage is TRBV28 and J usage is TRBJ2-1, with 8 positions matching TRBD2. The CDR3 is made up of 15 amino acids. Germline V CDR1 and CDR2: MDHEN, SYDVKM. Trimming at V came to 5 bases and at J to 7 bases, leaving 10 bases not matched to a gene. DNA for the CDR3: TGTGCCAGCAGTAGTGGATCGGGAGGGCCAAATGAGCAGTTCTTC. Amino acids: CASSSGSGGPNEQFF.

In this sample, this clonotype turned up a few times. The J gene is TRBJ1-5, the V gene TRBV7-2, with TRBD1 identical over 9 bases. Losses at the gene ends were 5 bases for V and 9 bases for J; bases not matched to a gene: 11. CDR1 SGHTA and CDR2 FQGNSA come from the germline V gene. This CDR3 is 15 amino acids long. CDR3 sequence reads: CASSLQGAPRGPQHF. As DNA, the CDR3 is TGTGCCAGCAGCCTACAGGGGGCCCCCAGGGGGCCCCAGCATTTT.

The chain employs TRBV19 and TRBJ2-1; D not certain. The germline V gene has CDR1 LNHDA and CDR2 SQIVND (reference sequence). This CDR3 has 15 residues. Trimming cost V 4 bases and J 0 bases, with 10 bases left between them. This CDR3 is CASSNVKNSYNEQFF. As DNA, the CDR3 is TGTGCCAGTAGTAATGTTAAAAACTCCTACAATGAGCAGTTCTTC. The whole variable domain, remainder taken from reference TRBV19 and TRBJ2-1, is DGGITQSPKYLFRKEGQNVTLSCEQNLNHDAMYWYRQDPGQGLRLIYYSQIVNDFQKGDIAEGYSVSREKKESFPLTVTSAQKNPTAFYLCASSNVKNSYNEQFFGPGTRLTVL.